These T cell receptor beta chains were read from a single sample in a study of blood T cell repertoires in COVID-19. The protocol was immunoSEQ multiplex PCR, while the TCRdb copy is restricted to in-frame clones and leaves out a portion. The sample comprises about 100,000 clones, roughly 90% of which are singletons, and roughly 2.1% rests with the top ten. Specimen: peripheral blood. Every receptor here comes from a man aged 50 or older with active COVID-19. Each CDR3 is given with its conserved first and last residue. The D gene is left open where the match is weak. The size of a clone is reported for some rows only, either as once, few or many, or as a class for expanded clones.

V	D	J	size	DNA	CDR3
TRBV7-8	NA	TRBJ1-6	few	TGTGCCAGCAGGCGCGTCCTGAATTCACCCCTCCACTTT	CASRRVLNSPLHF
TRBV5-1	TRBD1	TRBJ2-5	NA	TGCGCCAGCAGCCCTGGGACAGGGGGCGAGACCCAGTACTTC	CASSPGTGGETQYF
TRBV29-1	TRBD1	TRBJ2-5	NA	TGCAGCGCTGTGGACAGGGGGTCGGGAGAGACCCAGTACTTC	CSAVDRGSGETQYF
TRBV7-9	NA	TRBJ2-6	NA	TGTGCCAGCAGCCCCCGCGGTACTTGGAGCTCTGGGGCCAACGTCCTGACTTTC	CASSPRGTWSSGANVLTF
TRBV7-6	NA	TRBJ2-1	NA	TGTGCCAGCAGCTTAGACCAGGGGTCCTACAATGAGCAGTTCTTC	CASSLDQGSYNEQFF
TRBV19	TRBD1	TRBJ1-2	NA	TGTGCCAGTAGTATGGTACAGGGGGCGAGTGGCTACACCTTC	CASSMVQGASGYTF
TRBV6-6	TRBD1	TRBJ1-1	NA	TGTGCCAGCAGATACGACAGGGACACTGAAGCTTTCTTT	CASRYDRDTEAFF
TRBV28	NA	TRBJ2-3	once	TGTGCCAGCAGTAAAGGACTAGAGGGACAATCTAGCACAGATACGCAGTATTTT	CASSKGLEGQSSTDTQYF
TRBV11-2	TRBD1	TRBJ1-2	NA	TGTGCCAGCAGCCCAGGGGGAATAGGCTATGGCTACACCTTC	CASSPGGIGYGYTF
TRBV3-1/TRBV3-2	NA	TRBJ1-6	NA	TGTGCCAGCAGCCAAGTCGAGAGGAATTCACCCCTCCACTTT	CASSQVERNSPLHF
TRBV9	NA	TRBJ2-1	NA	TGTGCCAGCAGTCAGGGACTGGATCTTCCCAATGAGCAGTTCTTC	CASSQGLDLPNEQFF
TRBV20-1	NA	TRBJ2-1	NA	TGCAGTGCTAGTAAGGGTAGCGGAATGTACAATGAGCAGTTCTTC	CSASKGSGMYNEQFF
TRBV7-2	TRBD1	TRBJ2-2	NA	TGTGCCAGCAGCTTAGAGGGCAGGGGGCCCGGGGAGCTGTTTTTT	CASSLEGRGPGELFF
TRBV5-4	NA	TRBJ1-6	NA	TGTGCCAGCAGCTTGGTGTCGGGGAATTCACCCCTCCACTTT	CASSLVSGNSPLHF
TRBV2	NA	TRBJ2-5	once	TGTGCCAGCAGTGACCGCGGCAGGGGAGAGACCCAGTACTTC	CASSDRGRGETQYF
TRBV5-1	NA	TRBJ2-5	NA	TGCGCCAGCAGCTTCGGGAGTCGGGAGACCCAGTACTTC	CASSFGSRETQYF
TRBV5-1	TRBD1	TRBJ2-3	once	TGCGCCAGCAGCCCACCGACAGGGCCCGGGGATACGCAGTATTTT	CASSPPTGPGDTQYF
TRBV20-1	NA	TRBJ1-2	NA	TGCAGTGCCCCGGACATTAATGGCTACACCTTC	CSAPDINGYTF
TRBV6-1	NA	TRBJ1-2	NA	TGTGCCAGCAGTGAACGTTCCCAGGCAGGGTTGAACTCCAATGGCTACACCTTC	CASSERSQAGLNSNGYTF
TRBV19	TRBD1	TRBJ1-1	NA	TGTGCCAGTAGTAGAAGGGACAGGAACACTGAAGCTTTCTTT	CASSRRDRNTEAFF
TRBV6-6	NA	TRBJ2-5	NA	TGTGCCAGCAGTTCGGGTCCTCAAGAGACCCAGTACTTC	CASSSGPQETQYF
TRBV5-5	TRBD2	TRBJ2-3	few	TGTGCCAGCAGCTTGGCCCCCGGGACTAGCTGGCTGAGCGGCACAGATACGCAGTATTTT	CASSLAPGTSWLSGTDTQYF
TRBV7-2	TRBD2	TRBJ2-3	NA	TGTGCCAGCAGCTTAAGCTTAGTGGTCGGCGGGAGGGGAGATACGCAGTATTTT	CASSLSLVVGGRGDTQYF
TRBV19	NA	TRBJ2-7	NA	TGTGCCAGTAGTATAGAGGCTGGGAGCTCCTACGAGCAGTACTTC	CASSIEAGSSYEQYF
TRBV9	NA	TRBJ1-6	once	TGTGCCAGCAGCGCACAGGGAGTTAATTCACCCCTCCACTTT	CASSAQGVNSPLHF
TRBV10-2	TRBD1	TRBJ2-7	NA	TGCGCCAGCAGACCGGGACAGGGGCCCTACGAGCAGTACTTC	CASRPGQGPYEQYF
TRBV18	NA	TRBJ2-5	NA	TGTGCCAGCTCTAAACGACAAGACCAAACGGAGACCCAGTACTTC	CASSKRQDQTETQYF
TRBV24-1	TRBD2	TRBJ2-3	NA	TGTGCCACCAGTGGGATTTCGGGCGCGGGAGGCACAGATACGCAGTATTTT	CATSGISGAGGTDTQYF
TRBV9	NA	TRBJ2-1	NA	TGTGCCAGCAGCACGGCGGGTAATGAGCAGTTCTTC	CASSTAGNEQFF
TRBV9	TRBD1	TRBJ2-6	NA	TGTGCCAGCAGGCAGGGACAGTCGAACTCTGGGGCCAACGTCCTGACTTTC	CASRQGQSNSGANVLTF
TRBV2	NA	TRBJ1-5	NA	TGTGCCAGCAGGGGGCAGGGCAATCAGCCCCAGCATTTT	CASRGQGNQPQHF
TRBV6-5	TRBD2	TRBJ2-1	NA	TGTGCCAGCGCCCTAGCGGGAGCAAAAGAGCAGTTCTTC	CASALAGAKEQFF
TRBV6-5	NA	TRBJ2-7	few	TGTGCCAGCAGTTACGCACAGGGTTACGAGCAGTACTTC	CASSYAQGYEQYF
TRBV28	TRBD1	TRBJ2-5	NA	TGTGCCAGCAGTCTCGACAGGGGGTTGGAGACCCAGTACTTC	CASSLDRGLETQYF
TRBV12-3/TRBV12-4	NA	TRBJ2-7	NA	TGTGCCAGCAGTTTAGGGGCTTACGAGCAGTACTTC	CASSLGAYEQYF
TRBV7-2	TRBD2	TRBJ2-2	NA	TGTGCCAGCAGCTTCGGTGTTAGCGGGGGGTTTAACACCGGGGAGCTGTTTTTT	CASSFGVSGGFNTGELFF
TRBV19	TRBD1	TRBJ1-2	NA	TGTGCCAGTAGCCAAAACGTTGCCGGGACAGGGGGTATCTATGGCTACACCTTC	CASSQNVAGTGGIYGYTF
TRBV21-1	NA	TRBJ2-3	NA	TGTGCCAGCAGGGCAGGGTTTTGCACAGATACGCAGTATTTT	CASRAGFCTDTQYF
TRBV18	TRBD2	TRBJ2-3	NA	TGTGCCAGCTCACCCCCCGTACCTGCGAGCGGGAGGTCAACAGATACGCAGTATTTT	CASSPPVPASGRSTDTQYF
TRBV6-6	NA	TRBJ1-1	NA	TGTGCCAGCAGTATTGCCGGGACAGAAGCTTTCTTT	CASSIAGTEAFF
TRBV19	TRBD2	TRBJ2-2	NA	TGTGCCAGTAGTATCCAAGTATATGGCGGGGGGGCCTCCGGGGAGCTGTTTTTT	CASSIQVYGGGASGELFF
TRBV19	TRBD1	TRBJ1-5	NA	TGTGCCAGTAGTAGACAGGGACTCGGTCAGCCCCAGCATTTT	CASSRQGLGQPQHF
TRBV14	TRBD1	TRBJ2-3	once	TGTGCCAGCAGCCAGGGTTTTCAGGGGGCCGGAGATACGCAGTATTTT	CASSQGFQGAGDTQYF
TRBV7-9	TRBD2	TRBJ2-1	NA	TGTGCCAGCAGCCAACCGTTAGCGGGAGTAATTCCGTTCTTC	CASSQPLAGVIPFF
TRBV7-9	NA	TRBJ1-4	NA	TGTGCCAGCAGCTTACTGGGGGCCGGTGAAAAACTGTTTTTT	CASSLLGAGEKLFF
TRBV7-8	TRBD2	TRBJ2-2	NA	TGTGCCAGCAGCTCGGGACTAGCGTTTGACGGGGAGCTGTTTTTT	CASSSGLAFDGELFF
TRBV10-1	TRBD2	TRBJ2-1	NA	TGCGCCAGCAGGGGGACTAGCGGGGTGTCTTACAATGAGCAGTTCTTC	CASRGTSGVSYNEQFF
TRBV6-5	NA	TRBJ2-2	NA	TGTGCCAGCAGTCTATTACCTACGAACACCGGGGAGCTGTTTTTT	CASSLLPTNTGELFF
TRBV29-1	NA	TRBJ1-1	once	TGCAGCGTTGAAGATCTAGGAGGGCGAGGAGCTTTCTTT	CSVEDLGGRGAFF
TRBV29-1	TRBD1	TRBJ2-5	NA	TGCAGCGTTGAAGGGCTGAGACAGGGATTGGGAGAGACCCAGTACTTC	CSVEGLRQGLGETQYF
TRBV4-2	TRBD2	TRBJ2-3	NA	TGTGCCAGCAGCCAAGATCCAGCGGGGGCAACCAGAGATACGCAGTATTTT	CASSQDPAGATRDTQYF
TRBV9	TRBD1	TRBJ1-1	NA	TGTGCCAGCAGCGCGCAGGGGGGCGGCACTGAAGCTTTCTTT	CASSAQGGGTEAFF
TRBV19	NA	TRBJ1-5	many	TGTGCCAGTAGTATAGGGACAGGCAATCAGCCCCAGCATTTT	CASSIGTGNQPQHF
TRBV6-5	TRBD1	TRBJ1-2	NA	TGTGCCAGCAGTTACGACAGGGATTCTGGCTACACCTTC	CASSYDRDSGYTF